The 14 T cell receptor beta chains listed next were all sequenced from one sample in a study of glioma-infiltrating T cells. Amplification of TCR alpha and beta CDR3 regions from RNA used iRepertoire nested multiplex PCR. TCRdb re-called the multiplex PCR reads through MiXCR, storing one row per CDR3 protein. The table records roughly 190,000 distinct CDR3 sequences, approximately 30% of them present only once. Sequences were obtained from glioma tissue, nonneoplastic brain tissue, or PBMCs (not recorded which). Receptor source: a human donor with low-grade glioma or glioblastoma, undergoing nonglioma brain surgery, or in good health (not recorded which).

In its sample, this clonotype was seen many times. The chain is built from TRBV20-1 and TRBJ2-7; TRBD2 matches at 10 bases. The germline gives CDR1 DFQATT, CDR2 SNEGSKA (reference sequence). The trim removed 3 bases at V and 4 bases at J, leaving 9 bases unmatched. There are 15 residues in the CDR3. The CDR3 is CSARALAGRNYEQYF. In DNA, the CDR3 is TGCAGTGCTAGGGCACTAGCGGGACGAAATTACGAGCAGTACTTC.

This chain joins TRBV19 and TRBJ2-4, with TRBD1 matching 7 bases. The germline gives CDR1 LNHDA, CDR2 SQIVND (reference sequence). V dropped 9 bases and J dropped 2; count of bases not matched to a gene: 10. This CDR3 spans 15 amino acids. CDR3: CASKGTVVPKNIQYF. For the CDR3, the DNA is TGTGCCAGCAAAGGGACAGTGGTGCCCAAAAACATTCAGTACTTC.

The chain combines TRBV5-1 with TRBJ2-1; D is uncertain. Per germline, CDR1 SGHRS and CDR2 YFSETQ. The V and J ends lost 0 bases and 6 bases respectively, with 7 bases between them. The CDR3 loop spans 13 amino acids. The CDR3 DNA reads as TGCGCCAGCAGCTTGGTGGTAGGCAATGAGCAGTTCTTC. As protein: CASSLVVGNEQFF. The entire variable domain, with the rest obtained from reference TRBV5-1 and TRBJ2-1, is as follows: KAGVTQTPRYLIKTRGQQVTLSCSPISGHRSVSWYQQTPGQGLQFLFEYFSETQRNKGNFPGRFSGRQFSNSRSEMNVSTLELGDSALYLCASSLVVGNEQFFGPGTRLTVL.

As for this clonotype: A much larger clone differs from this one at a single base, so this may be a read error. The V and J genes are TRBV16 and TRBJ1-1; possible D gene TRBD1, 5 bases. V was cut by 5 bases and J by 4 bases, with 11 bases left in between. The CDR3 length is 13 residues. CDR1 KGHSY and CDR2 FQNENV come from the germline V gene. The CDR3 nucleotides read TGTGCCAGCAGCGAAGGGACGGGCACTGAAGCTTTCTTT. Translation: CASSEGTGTEAFF.

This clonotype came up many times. The chain's CDR3 is CSAPGTSGRTDTQYF. The CDR3 DNA follows: TGCAGTGCTCCCGGGACTAGCGGACGCACAGATACGCAGTATTTT. This chain joins TRBV20-1 and TRBJ2-3; 11 bases are shared with TRBD2. The V gene end was trimmed by 5 bases and the J gene end by 1 base; junction bases not matched to a gene: 5. The CDR3 is made up of 15 amino acids. The germline V gene encodes CDR1 DFQATT and CDR2 SNEGSKA (reference sequence).

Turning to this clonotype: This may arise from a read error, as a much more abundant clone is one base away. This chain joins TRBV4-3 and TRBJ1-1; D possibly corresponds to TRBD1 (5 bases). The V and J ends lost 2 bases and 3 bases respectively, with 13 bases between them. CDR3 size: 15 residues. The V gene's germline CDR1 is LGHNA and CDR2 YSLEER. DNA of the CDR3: TGCGCCAGCAGCCAATCATGGGTGGGGGACACTGAAGCTTTCTTT. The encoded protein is CASSQSWVGDTEAFF.

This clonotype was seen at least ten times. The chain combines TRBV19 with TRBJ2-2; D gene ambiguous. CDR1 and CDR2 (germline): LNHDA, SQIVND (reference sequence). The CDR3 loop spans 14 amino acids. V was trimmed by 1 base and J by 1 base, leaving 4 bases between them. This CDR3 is CASSIVGNTGELFF. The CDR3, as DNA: TGTGCCAGTAGTATAGTGGGGAACACCGGGGAGCTGTTTTTT.

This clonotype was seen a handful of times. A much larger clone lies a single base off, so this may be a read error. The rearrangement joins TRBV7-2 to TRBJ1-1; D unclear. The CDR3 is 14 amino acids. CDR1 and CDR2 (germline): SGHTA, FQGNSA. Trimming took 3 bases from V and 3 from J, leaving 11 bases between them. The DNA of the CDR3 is TGTGCCAGCAGCTTGAACACAAGGGACACTGAAGCTTTCTTT. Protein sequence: CASSLNTRDTEAFF. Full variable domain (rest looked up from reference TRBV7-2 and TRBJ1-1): GAGVSQSPSNKVTEKGKDVELRCDPISGHTALYWYRQSLGQGLEFLIYFQGNSAPDKSGLPSDRFSAERTGGSVSTLTIQRTQQEDSAVYLCASSLNTRDTEAFFGQGTRLTVV.

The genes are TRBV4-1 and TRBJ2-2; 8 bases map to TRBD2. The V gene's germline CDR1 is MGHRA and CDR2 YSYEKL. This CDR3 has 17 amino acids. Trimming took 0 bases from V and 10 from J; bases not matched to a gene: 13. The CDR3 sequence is CASSQEIPGGRGVELFF. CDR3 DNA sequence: TGCGCCAGCAGCCAAGAAATACCGGGAGGGCGGGGTGTGGAGCTGTTTTTT.

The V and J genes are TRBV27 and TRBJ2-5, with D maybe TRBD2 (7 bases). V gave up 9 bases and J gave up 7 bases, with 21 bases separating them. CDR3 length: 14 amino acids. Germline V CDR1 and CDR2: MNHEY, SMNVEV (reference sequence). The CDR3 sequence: CASSEGGSVGTQYF. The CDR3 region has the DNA TGTGCCAGTAGTGAGGGGGGGTCCGTGGGGACCCAGTACTTC.

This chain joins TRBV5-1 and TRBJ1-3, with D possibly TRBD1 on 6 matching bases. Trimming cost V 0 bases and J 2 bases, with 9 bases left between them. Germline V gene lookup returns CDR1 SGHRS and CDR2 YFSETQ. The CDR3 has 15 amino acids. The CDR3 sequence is CASSLDTGTGNTIYF. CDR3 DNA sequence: TGCGCCAGCAGCTTGGATACAGGGACTGGAAACACCATATATTTT.

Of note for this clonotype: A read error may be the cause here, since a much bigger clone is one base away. For the CDR3, the DNA is TGTGCCAGCAGCTTAATGTGGGGGGTCAGAAACACCATATCTTTT. It encodes CASSLMWGVRNTISF. This chain uses TRBV7-2 with TRBJ1-3; maybe TRBD1 (5 bases). The germline gives CDR1 SGHTA, CDR2 FQGNSA. This CDR3 spans 15 amino acids.

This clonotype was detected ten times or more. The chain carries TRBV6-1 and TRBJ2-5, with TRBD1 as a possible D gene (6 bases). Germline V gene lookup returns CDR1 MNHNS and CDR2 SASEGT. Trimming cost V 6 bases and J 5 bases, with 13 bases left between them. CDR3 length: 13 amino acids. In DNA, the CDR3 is TGTGCCAGCAGCAGGGGATTTGGGGAGACCCAGTACTTC. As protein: CASSRGFGETQYF.

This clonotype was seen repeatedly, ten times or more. The CDR3 reads CASSLTRTGGEKLFF. The CDR3 nucleotides are TGTGCCAGCAGTTTAACGAGGACGGGGGGTGAAAAACTGTTTTTT. The genes are TRBV27 and TRBJ1-4, with D maybe TRBD1 (5 bases). With 2 bases removed from V and 7 bases from J, the gap between germline ends came to 14 bases. The CDR3 length is 15 residues. Germline V gene sequence: CDR1 MNHEY, CDR2 SMNVEV (reference sequence).